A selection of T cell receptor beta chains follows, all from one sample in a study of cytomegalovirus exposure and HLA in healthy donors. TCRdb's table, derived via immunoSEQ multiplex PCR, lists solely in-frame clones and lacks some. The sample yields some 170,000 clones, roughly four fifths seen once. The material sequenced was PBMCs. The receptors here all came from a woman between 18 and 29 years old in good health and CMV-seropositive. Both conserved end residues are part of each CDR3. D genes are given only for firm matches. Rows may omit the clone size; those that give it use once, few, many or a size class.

CDR3nt: TGTGCCAGCAGCTCAGGGACAGGGCCATTCTACGAGCAGTACTTC
CDR3aa: CASSSGTGPFYEQYF
d_gene: TRBD1
j_gene: TRBJ2-7
v_gene: TRBV11-2
abundance: once

CDR3nt: TGTGCCAGCAGCCAAGAGTACAGGGTATATGGTGGGGCCAACGTCCTGACTTTC
CDR3aa: CASSQEYRVYGGANVLTF
d_gene: NA
j_gene: TRBJ2-6
v_gene: TRBV14
abundance: few

CDR3nt: TGTGCCAGCAGCACCGGGACAGAAAACTATGGCTACACCTTC
CDR3aa: CASSTGTENYGYTF
d_gene: TRBD1
j_gene: TRBJ1-2
v_gene: TRBV7-6
abundance: once

CDR3nt: TGTGCCAGCAGCGTAGACAGGGGGAACACTGAAGCTTTCTTT
CDR3aa: CASSVDRGNTEAFF
d_gene: TRBD1
j_gene: TRBJ1-1
v_gene: TRBV9
abundance: NA

CDR3nt: TGTGCCAGCAGCGTAGACTCCCCCTATGTTCAGGGAGGAGAGACCCAGTACTTC
CDR3aa: CASSVDSPYVQGGETQYF
d_gene: NA
j_gene: TRBJ2-5
v_gene: TRBV9
abundance: few

CDR3nt: TGTGCCAGCAGCTTAGTACGCGGGCTCGTCTCCTACGAGCAGTACTTC
CDR3aa: CASSLVRGLVSYEQYF
d_gene: NA
j_gene: TRBJ2-7
v_gene: TRBV7-8
abundance: NA

CDR3nt: TGTGCCACTCAGGGAATAGGCGAAAAACTGTTTTTT
CDR3aa: CATQGIGEKLFF
d_gene: NA
j_gene: TRBJ1-4
v_gene: TRBV6-5
abundance: NA

CDR3nt: TGTGCCAGCAGTTTAGCTCGCGGGGCCTACGAGCAGTACTTC
CDR3aa: CASSLARGAYEQYF
d_gene: NA
j_gene: TRBJ2-7
v_gene: TRBV27
abundance: NA

CDR3nt: TGCGCCAGCAGCCAAGGAAACATACAGTACGAGCAGTACTTC
CDR3aa: CASSQGNIQYEQYF
d_gene: NA
j_gene: TRBJ2-7
v_gene: TRBV4-1
abundance: NA

CDR3nt: TGTGCCAGCAGTCGCTCATTCGGACAGGGGAATGAAAAACTGTTTTTT
CDR3aa: CASSRSFGQGNEKLFF
d_gene: TRBD1
j_gene: TRBJ1-4
v_gene: TRBV7-8
abundance: once

CDR3nt: TGTGCCAGCAGTCTTCGACGGAGCCATAACTATGGCTACACCTTC
CDR3aa: CASSLRRSHNYGYTF
d_gene: NA
j_gene: TRBJ1-2
v_gene: TRBV28
abundance: NA

CDR3nt: TGTGCCAGCAGTCACAGGGGATTCCTAGCGGGGCCGTACAATGAGCAGTTCTTC
CDR3aa: CASSHRGFLAGPYNEQFF
d_gene: TRBD2
j_gene: TRBJ2-1
v_gene: TRBV27
abundance: NA

CDR3nt: TGTGCCAGCAGCAAAGCGCACTCGGTCGGCTACGAGCAGTACTTC
CDR3aa: CASSKAHSVGYEQYF
d_gene: NA
j_gene: TRBJ2-7
v_gene: TRBV21-1
abundance: NA

CDR3nt: TGCGCCAGCAGCCTAGGACAGGGGTTGAACACTGAAGCTTTCTTT
CDR3aa: CASSLGQGLNTEAFF
d_gene: TRBD1
j_gene: TRBJ1-1
v_gene: TRBV5-1
abundance: NA

CDR3nt: TGTGCCAGCAGTGAGAGTAGCGCGAACACCGGGGAGCTGTTTTTT
CDR3aa: CASSESSANTGELFF
d_gene: NA
j_gene: TRBJ2-2
v_gene: TRBV6-4
abundance: NA

CDR3nt: TGTGCCAGCAGCTTAGCCCCGCTAGGAGGCACCGGGGAGCTGTTTTTT
CDR3aa: CASSLAPLGGTGELFF
d_gene: NA
j_gene: TRBJ2-2
v_gene: TRBV7-7
abundance: NA

CDR3nt: TGTGCCAGCAGCTTGTTCAGGCCAAACACTGAAGCTTTCTTT
CDR3aa: CASSLFRPNTEAFF
d_gene: NA
j_gene: TRBJ1-1
v_gene: TRBV5-4
abundance: NA

CDR3nt: TGTTCCATTCCCTTGCGGGGCGCGGGCTACACCTTC
CDR3aa: CSIPLRGAGYTF
d_gene: NA
j_gene: TRBJ1-2
v_gene: TRBV7-9
abundance: few

CDR3nt: TGCGCCAGCAGCTTGGGCGGCGGTGCCGAGCAGTACTTC
CDR3aa: CASSLGGGAEQYF
d_gene: NA
j_gene: TRBJ2-7
v_gene: TRBV5-1
abundance: NA

CDR3nt: TGTGCCAGCAGCGTCGGGGGGAAGTTCTACAATGAGCAGTTCTTC
CDR3aa: CASSVGGKFYNEQFF
d_gene: TRBD2
j_gene: TRBJ2-1
v_gene: TRBV5-4
abundance: few

CDR3nt: TGTGCCAGCAGCTTAGACAGGGGGCGGAAGGGCTACACCTTC
CDR3aa: CASSLDRGRKGYTF
d_gene: TRBD1
j_gene: TRBJ1-2
v_gene: TRBV7-4
abundance: NA

CDR3nt: TGTGCCAGCAGCCTACAGGGGGCCAGCTACGAGCAGTACTTC
CDR3aa: CASSLQGASYEQYF
d_gene: TRBD1
j_gene: TRBJ2-7
v_gene: TRBV11-2
abundance: NA

CDR3nt: TGTGCCAGCAGCCGGACAGGGGGCAATCAGCCCCAGCATTTT
CDR3aa: CASSRTGGNQPQHF
d_gene: TRBD1
j_gene: TRBJ1-5
v_gene: TRBV14
abundance: NA

CDR3nt: TGCGCCAGCACCCCGTTGAGCGGGGCCCGCTTCGAAAAACTGTTTTTT
CDR3aa: CASTPLSGARFEKLFF
d_gene: NA
j_gene: TRBJ1-4
v_gene: TRBV5-1
abundance: NA

CDR3nt: TGTGCCAGCAGTGAAAGGGGGACAGAGTGGAACACCATATATTTT
CDR3aa: CASSERGTEWNTIYF
d_gene: TRBD1
j_gene: TRBJ1-3
v_gene: TRBV2
abundance: few

CDR3nt: TGTGCCAGCAGTTTGGGACAGGGGCCCTTTTCTTACACTGAAGCTTTCTTT
CDR3aa: CASSLGQGPFSYTEAFF
d_gene: TRBD1
j_gene: TRBJ1-1
v_gene: TRBV28
abundance: NA

CDR3nt: TGTGCCACCACCTCGGGACAATGGGCCCAAGAGACCCAGTACTTC
CDR3aa: CATTSGQWAQETQYF
d_gene: NA
j_gene: TRBJ2-5
v_gene: TRBV28
abundance: NA

CDR3nt: TGCGCCAGCAGCCGGACAGGGGACTTTACCGGGGAGCTGTTTTTT
CDR3aa: CASSRTGDFTGELFF
d_gene: TRBD1
j_gene: TRBJ2-2
v_gene: TRBV4-1
abundance: NA

CDR3nt: TGTGCCAGCATGCAGGGGCCGGGTAATTCACCCCTCCACTTT
CDR3aa: CASMQGPGNSPLHF
d_gene: NA
j_gene: TRBJ1-6
v_gene: TRBV5-4
abundance: NA

CDR3nt: TGCGCCAGCAGCTTGTCAGCGGGGGCCTACGAGCAGTACTTC
CDR3aa: CASSLSAGAYEQYF
d_gene: TRBD2
j_gene: TRBJ2-7
v_gene: TRBV5-1
abundance: NA

CDR3nt: TGTGCCAGCACACAGGACAGGGGGGGGAATCAGCCCCAGCATTTT
CDR3aa: CASTQDRGGNQPQHF
d_gene: TRBD1
j_gene: TRBJ1-5
v_gene: TRBV6-1
abundance: NA

CDR3nt: TGTGCCAGTGGCCTGCGCACAGATACGCAGTATTTT
CDR3aa: CASGLRTDTQYF
d_gene: NA
j_gene: TRBJ2-3
v_gene: TRBV6-1
abundance: NA

CDR3nt: TGTGCCAGCAGTGAGCAGGGGTTTGGAGATGACTATGGCTACACCTTC
CDR3aa: CASSEQGFGDDYGYTF
d_gene: NA
j_gene: TRBJ1-2
v_gene: TRBV6-1
abundance: NA

CDR3nt: TGTGCCAGCAGCTTAGTTCAGGACTTGAACACTGAAGCTTTCTTT
CDR3aa: CASSLVQDLNTEAFF
d_gene: NA
j_gene: TRBJ1-1
v_gene: TRBV11-2
abundance: NA

CDR3nt: TGTGCCAGCAGTTACCCAGGACAGGGCCTGACCTATGGCTACACCTTC
CDR3aa: CASSYPGQGLTYGYTF
d_gene: TRBD1
j_gene: TRBJ1-2
v_gene: TRBV6-6
abundance: NA

CDR3nt: TGCGCCAGCAGCCCCAACGGACAGGGACGCGCTTTCTTT
CDR3aa: CASSPNGQGRAFF
d_gene: TRBD1
j_gene: TRBJ1-1
v_gene: TRBV4-3
abundance: NA

CDR3nt: TGTGCCAGCAGATACGGGAATGAAAAACTGTTTTTT
CDR3aa: CASRYGNEKLFF
d_gene: NA
j_gene: TRBJ1-4
v_gene: TRBV2
abundance: NA

CDR3nt: TGCGCCAGCGGCCGGGAAGCGGGGGAGCAGTTCTTC
CDR3aa: CASGREAGEQFF
d_gene: TRBD2
j_gene: TRBJ2-1
v_gene: TRBV5-1
abundance: NA

CDR3nt: TGTGCCAGCAGTTTAACGGGGGGTAGCTATGGCTACACCTTC
CDR3aa: CASSLTGGSYGYTF
d_gene: NA
j_gene: TRBJ1-2
v_gene: TRBV27
abundance: NA

CDR3nt: TGTGCCGGCAGTTCGCCCCTCCGGGGGGGGAGAAATTCACCCCTCCACTTT
CDR3aa: CAGSSPLRGGRNSPLHF
d_gene: NA
j_gene: TRBJ1-6
v_gene: TRBV27
abundance: NA

CDR3nt: TGTGCCAGCAGCCCGGGACAGGGGAGGTCAAACTATGGCTACACCTTC
CDR3aa: CASSPGQGRSNYGYTF
d_gene: TRBD1
j_gene: TRBJ1-2
v_gene: TRBV7-9
abundance: NA

CDR3nt: TGTGCCAGCAGCCTGGGGGCGCACACCATATATTTT
CDR3aa: CASSLGAHTIYF
d_gene: NA
j_gene: TRBJ1-3
v_gene: TRBV11-2
abundance: few

CDR3nt: TGCAGCGGCCTCCTGGGGCTGGAAGATACGCAGTATTTT
CDR3aa: CSGLLGLEDTQYF
d_gene: NA
j_gene: TRBJ2-3
v_gene: TRBV29-1
abundance: NA

CDR3nt: TGTGCCAGCAGCTCACTAGGGGGGAGGGCTGGACTGACGAACACCGGGGAGCTGTTTTTT
CDR3aa: CASSSLGGRAGLTNTGELFF
d_gene: NA
j_gene: TRBJ2-2
v_gene: TRBV7-6
abundance: NA

CDR3nt: TGTGCCAGTAATAAGGAACAGGGCTATCCCACTGAAGCTTTCTTT
CDR3aa: CASNKEQGYPTEAFF
d_gene: NA
j_gene: TRBJ1-1
v_gene: TRBV19
abundance: NA

CDR3nt: TGTGCCAGCAGTTTCGGCCGACAGGAGGACGGCGAGCAGTACTTC
CDR3aa: CASSFGRQEDGEQYF
d_gene: NA
j_gene: TRBJ2-7
v_gene: TRBV28
abundance: NA

CDR3nt: TGTGCCAGCAGCTTAGGGGCGAACTCTGGAAACACCATATATTTT
CDR3aa: CASSLGANSGNTIYF
d_gene: NA
j_gene: TRBJ1-3
v_gene: TRBV7-6
abundance: NA

CDR3nt: TGTGCCTGGAGCGTTACAGGGGGAAACAATCAGCCCCAGCATTTT
CDR3aa: CAWSVTGGNNQPQHF
d_gene: TRBD1
j_gene: TRBJ1-5
v_gene: TRBV30
abundance: NA

CDR3nt: TGTGCCAGCAGCTCGCCTTGGACAGGGGCTGAAGCTTTCTTT
CDR3aa: CASSSPWTGAEAFF
d_gene: TRBD1
j_gene: TRBJ1-1
v_gene: TRBV5-4
abundance: NA

CDR3nt: TGCGCCAGCAGTGAATTCGCCGGGGAAGATGGCTACACCTTC
CDR3aa: CASSEFAGEDGYTF
d_gene: NA
j_gene: TRBJ1-2
v_gene: TRBV2
abundance: NA

CDR3nt: TGTGCCAGCAGTCGGGGAGGGACGGGTAACACTGAAGCTTTCTTT
CDR3aa: CASSRGGTGNTEAFF
d_gene: NA
j_gene: TRBJ1-1
v_gene: TRBV6-4
abundance: NA

CDR3nt: TGTGCCAGTTCAGGACAGCTATATGGCTACACCTTC
CDR3aa: CASSGQLYGYTF
d_gene: NA
j_gene: TRBJ1-2
v_gene: TRBV2
abundance: NA

CDR3nt: TGTGCCAGCAGCTTTTGGCAGGGGAACACTGAAGCTTTCTTT
CDR3aa: CASSFWQGNTEAFF
d_gene: NA
j_gene: TRBJ1-1
v_gene: TRBV7-9
abundance: NA

CDR3nt: TGTGCCATCGCCTTTTCTGGCGGGTGGGACAATGAGCAGTTCTTC
CDR3aa: CAIAFSGGWDNEQFF
d_gene: NA
j_gene: TRBJ2-1
v_gene: TRBV10-3
abundance: NA